This TCR beta chain was observed in a study of cytomegalovirus exposure and HLA in healthy donors. At the level of the study: Membership in the Caucasian-associated ancestry cluster was found for 75% to 90% of fewer than 450 genotyped donors.

Of note for this clone: Its antigen is as yet unknown.

The PCR contained 60 Vbeta and 13 Jbeta primers. Profiling relied on immunoSEQ multiplex PCR, and the TCRdb table lists in-frame clones only, not all of them. The sample has around 120,000 clones, about three quarters seen once. Donors in the study were healthy people who gave bone marrow. Findings of the study overall: What a later analysis showed was that several of the most significant clusters appeared linked to common viral pathogens. The study put 150 to 200 TCR beta chains on its list as cytomegalovirus-associated.

Germline trimming cut 8 bases from V and 6 bases from J; bases unmatched to any gene: 7. Germline CDR1 is MNHEY and CDR2 is SMNVEV (reference sequence). The CDR3 loop spans 13 amino acids. The sequence came from a middle-aged woman in good health and CMV-seropositive. The rearrangement links TRBV27 to TRBJ1-2, with TRBD1 identical over 9 bases. Sequencing input: PBMCs. CDR3 region: CASGKRQGDGYTF. CDR3 DNA sequence: TGTGCCAGCGGAAAACGACAGGGGGATGGCTACACCTTC.